This TCR beta chain was profiled in a study of cytomegalovirus exposure and HLA in healthy donors. Regarding this clone: As yet, its antigen is unknown.

Study results and caveats: Immune exposure information comprised only CMV serostatus. Cytomegalovirus status was reportedly diagnosed by the classifier with high specificity and sensitivity. Specific recognition of CMV antigens was confirmed in vitro for a few chains (all CMV-associated).

Primers for the PCR totalled 60 Vbeta and 13 Jbeta. Some clones are missing from TCRdb's copy, which holds only in-frame ones; the method was immunoSEQ multiplex PCR. Found here are under 130,000 clones, more than 80% of them singletons; the top ten hold approximately 6.1%. The TCR was taken from a man between 18 and 35 years old in good health and CMV-seronegative. Sequenced: PBMCs.

This CDR3 reads CASSITGWGETQYF. The CDR3 DNA sequence: TGTGCCAGCAGTATCACAGGGTGGGGAGAGACCCAGTACTTC. The chain combines TRBV11-1 with TRBJ2-5; maybe TRBD1 (6 bases). CDR3 length: 14 residues. Deletions cut 6 bases from V and 4 bases from J, with 15 bases between. From germline, CDR1 is SGHAT and CDR2 FQDESV (reference sequence).